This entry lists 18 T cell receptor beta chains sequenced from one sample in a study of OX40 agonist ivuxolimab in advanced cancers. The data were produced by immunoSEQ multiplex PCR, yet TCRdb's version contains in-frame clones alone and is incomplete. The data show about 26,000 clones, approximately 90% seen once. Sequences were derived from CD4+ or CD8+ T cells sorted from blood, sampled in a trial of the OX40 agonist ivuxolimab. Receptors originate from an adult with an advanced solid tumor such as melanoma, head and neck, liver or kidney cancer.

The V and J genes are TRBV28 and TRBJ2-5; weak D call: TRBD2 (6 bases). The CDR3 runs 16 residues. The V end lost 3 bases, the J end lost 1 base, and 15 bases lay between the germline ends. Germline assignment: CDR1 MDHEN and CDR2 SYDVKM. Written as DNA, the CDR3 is TGTGCCAGCAGTTTGGGACGGGGGATTTTCCAAGAGACCCAGTACTTC. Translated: CASSLGRGIFQETQYF.

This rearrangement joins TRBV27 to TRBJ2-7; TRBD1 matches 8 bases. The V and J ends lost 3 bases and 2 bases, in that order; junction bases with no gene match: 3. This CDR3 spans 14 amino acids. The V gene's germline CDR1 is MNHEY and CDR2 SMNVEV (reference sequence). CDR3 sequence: CASSFQGAAYEQYF. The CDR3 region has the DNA TGTGCCAGCAGTTTTCAGGGGGCGGCCTACGAGCAGTACTTC.

CDR3 DNA sequence: TGTGCCAGCAGCCCGCAGGGGGACGGGGCCAACGTCCTGACTTTC. It codes for CASSPQGDGANVLTF. The rearrangement joins TRBV9 to TRBJ2-6, with 7 bases lining up with TRBD1. Germline assignment: CDR1 SGDLS and CDR2 YYNGEE. V lost 4 bases to trimming and J lost 4 bases; unmatched junction nucleotides: 5. The CDR3 length is 15 residues.

The CDR3 DNA follows: TGTGCCAGCAGCCAGATGGACGAGCAGTACTTC. Translation gives CASSQMDEQYF. The rearrangement joins TRBV7-9 to TRBJ2-7; the D is unclear. CDR3 length: 11 amino acids. The ends were cut back, 5 bases at V and 5 bases at J, with 7 bases in the middle. Per germline, CDR1 SEHNR and CDR2 FQNEAQ (reference sequence).

CDR3 sequence (DNA): TGTGCCAGCCGCAACGCCGGGTTGGGATACGAGCAGTACTTC. Amino acid sequence: CASRNAGLGYEQYF. The genes are TRBV6-5 and TRBJ2-7; D is unclear. In germline, CDR1 is MNHEY, CDR2 SVGAGI. The ends were cut back, 8 bases at V and 4 bases at J, with 18 bases in the middle. The length of the CDR3 is 14 residues.

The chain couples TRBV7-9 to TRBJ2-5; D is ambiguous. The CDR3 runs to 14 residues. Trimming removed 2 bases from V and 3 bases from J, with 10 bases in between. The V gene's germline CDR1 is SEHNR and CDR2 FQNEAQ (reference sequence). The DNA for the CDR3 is TGTGCCAGCAGCTTACTTGCGGCAGAAGAGACCCAGTACTTC. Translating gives CASSLLAAEETQYF.

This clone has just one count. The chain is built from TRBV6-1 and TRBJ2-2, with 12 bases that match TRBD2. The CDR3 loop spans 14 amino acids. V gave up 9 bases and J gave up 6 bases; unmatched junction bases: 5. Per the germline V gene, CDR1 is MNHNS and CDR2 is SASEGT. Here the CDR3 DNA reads TGTGCCAGTCAACTAGCGGGGGGTGCCGGGGAGCTGTTTTTT. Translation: CASQLAGGAGELFF.

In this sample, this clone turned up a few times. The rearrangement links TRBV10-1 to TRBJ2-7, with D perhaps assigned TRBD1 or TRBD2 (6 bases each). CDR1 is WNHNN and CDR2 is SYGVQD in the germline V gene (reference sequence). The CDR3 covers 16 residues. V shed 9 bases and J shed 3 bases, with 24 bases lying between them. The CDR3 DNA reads TGCGCCAGACGCGGGACACTCCTCCAGTTCCTCTACGAGCAGTACTTC. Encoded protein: CARRGTLLQFLYEQYF.

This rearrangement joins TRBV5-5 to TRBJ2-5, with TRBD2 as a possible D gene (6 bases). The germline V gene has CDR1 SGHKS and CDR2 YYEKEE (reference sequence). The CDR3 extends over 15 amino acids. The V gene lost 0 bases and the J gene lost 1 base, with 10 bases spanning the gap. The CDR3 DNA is TGTGCCAGCAGCTTGGTATGGGAGGTCCAAGAGACCCAGTACTTC. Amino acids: CASSLVWEVQETQYF.

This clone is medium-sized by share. CDR3 nucleotides: TGTGCCGGTAATAAGGGACAAAGCTCCTACAATGAGCAGTTCTTC. Its translation: CAGNKGQSSYNEQFF. This sequence joins TRBV5-8 and TRBJ2-1; D might be TRBD1 (6 bases). Germline CDR1 and CDR2: SGHTS and YDEGEE. The CDR3 totals 15 residues. V was cut by 10 bases and J by 0 bases, with 17 bases left in between.

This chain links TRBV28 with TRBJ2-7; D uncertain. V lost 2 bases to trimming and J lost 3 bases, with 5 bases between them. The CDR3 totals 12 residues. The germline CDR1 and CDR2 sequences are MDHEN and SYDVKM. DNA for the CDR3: TGTGCCAGCAGTTTAAGCAGCTACGAGCAGTACTTC. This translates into CASSLSSYEQYF.

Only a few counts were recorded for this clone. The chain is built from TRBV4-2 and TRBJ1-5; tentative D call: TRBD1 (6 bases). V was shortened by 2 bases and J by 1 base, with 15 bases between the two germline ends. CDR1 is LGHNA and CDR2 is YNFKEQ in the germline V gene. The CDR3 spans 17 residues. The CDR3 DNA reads TGTGCCAGCAGCCAAAGTTGGTCAGGGGCCAGCAATCAGCCCCAGCATTTT. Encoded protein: CASSQSWSGASNQPQHF.

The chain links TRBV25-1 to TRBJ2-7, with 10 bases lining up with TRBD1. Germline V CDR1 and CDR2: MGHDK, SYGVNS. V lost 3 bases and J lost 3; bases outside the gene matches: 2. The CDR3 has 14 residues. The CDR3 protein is CASSDRTGGYEQYF. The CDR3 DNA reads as TGTGCCAGCAGTGATAGGACAGGGGGCTACGAGCAGTACTTC.

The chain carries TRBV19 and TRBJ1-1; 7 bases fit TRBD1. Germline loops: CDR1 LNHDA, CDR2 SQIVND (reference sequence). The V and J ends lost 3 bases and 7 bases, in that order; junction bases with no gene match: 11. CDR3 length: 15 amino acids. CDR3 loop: CASSIGGRGTVEAFF. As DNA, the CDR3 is TGTGCCAGTAGTATTGGTGGCAGGGGGACTGTTGAAGCTTTCTTT.

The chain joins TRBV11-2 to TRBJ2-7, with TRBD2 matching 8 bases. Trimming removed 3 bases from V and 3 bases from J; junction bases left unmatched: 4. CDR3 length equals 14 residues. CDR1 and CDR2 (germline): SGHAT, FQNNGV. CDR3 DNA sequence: TGTGCCAGCAGCTTGGGAGCGGGAGACTACGAGCAGTACTTC. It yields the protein CASSLGAGDYEQYF.

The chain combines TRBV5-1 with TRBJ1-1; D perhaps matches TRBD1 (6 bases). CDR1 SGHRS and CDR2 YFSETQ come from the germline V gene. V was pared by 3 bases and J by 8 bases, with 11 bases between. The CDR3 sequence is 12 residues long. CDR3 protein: CASSSSGQEAFF. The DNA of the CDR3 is TGCGCCAGCAGCTCCTCTGGACAGGAAGCTTTCTTT.

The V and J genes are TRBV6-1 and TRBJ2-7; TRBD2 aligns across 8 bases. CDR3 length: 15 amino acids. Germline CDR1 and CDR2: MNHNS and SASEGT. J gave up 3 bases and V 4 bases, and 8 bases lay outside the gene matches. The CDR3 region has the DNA TGTGCCAGCAGTGTCCGGACTAGCTCCCTCTACGAGCAGTACTTC. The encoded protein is CASSVRTSSLYEQYF.

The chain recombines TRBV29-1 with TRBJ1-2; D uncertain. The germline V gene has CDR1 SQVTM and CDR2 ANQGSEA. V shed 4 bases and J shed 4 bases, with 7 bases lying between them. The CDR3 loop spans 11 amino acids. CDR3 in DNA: TGCAGCGTTGCCGAAAGCTATGGCTACACCTTC. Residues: CSVAESYGYTF.